This record looks at one TCR beta chain sequence and its context. Germline V lookup: CDR1 SNHLY, CDR2 FYNNEI. Deletions cut 4 bases from V and 2 bases from J, with 8 bases between. This CDR3 spans 13 amino acids. CD45RO negativity and positive selection for CCR7 defined naive CD8 cells, a population that excluded terminally differentiated effector memory CD45RA+ cells. This record comes from a study of shared clonotypes between healthy human individuals. Whole-study context: Donors were a couple of women and three men aged 18 to 49.

Assay: immunoSEQ multiplex PCR; the TCRdb copy retains only in-frame clones and omits some. The data show millions of clones, with roughly 94% seen just once and around 1.1% held by the top ten. The J gene is TRBJ2-5, the V gene TRBV2; D not resolved. The specimen was naive CD8+ T cells sorted from blood. The source is a man aged 18 to 29 in good health. CDR3: CASSGADQETQYF. CDR3 sequence (DNA): TGTGCCAGCAGTGGCGCGGATCAAGAGACCCAGTACTTC. The variable domain in full, with the rest retrieved from reference TRBV2 and TRBJ2-5, is EPEVTQTPSHQVTQMGQEVILRCVPISNHLYFYWYRQILGQKVEFLVSFYNNEISEKSEIFDDQFSVERPDGSNFTLKIRSTKLEDSAMYFCASSGADQETQYFGPGTRLLVL.